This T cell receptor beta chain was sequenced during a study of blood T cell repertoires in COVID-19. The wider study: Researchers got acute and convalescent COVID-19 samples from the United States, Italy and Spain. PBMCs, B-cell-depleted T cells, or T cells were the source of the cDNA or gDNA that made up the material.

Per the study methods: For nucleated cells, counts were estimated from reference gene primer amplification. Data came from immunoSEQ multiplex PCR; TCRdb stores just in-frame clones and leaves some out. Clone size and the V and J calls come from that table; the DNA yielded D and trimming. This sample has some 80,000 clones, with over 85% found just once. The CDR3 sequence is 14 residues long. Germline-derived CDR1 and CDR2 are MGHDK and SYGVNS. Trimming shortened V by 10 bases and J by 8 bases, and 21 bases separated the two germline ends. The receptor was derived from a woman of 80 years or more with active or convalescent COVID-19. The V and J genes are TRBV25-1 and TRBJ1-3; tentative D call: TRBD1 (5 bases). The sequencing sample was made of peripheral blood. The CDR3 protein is CATSQSRGGDTIYF. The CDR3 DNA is TGTGCCACCTCTCAGTCCCGAGGAGGGGACACCATATATTTT.